This T cell receptor (beta chain) was profiled in a study of cytomegalovirus exposure and HLA in healthy donors. As regards this clone: Its specificity is not known.

Findings and caveats of the study: Reported results showed that the classifier diagnosed cytomegalovirus status with high specificity and sensitivity. CMV antigen specificity of a few CMV-associated chains was confirmed in vitro.

TCRdb's table, derived via immunoSEQ multiplex PCR, lists solely in-frame clones and lacks some. The repertoire has under 200,000 clones, 91% of them found once; the top ten carry roughly 3%. This receptor was taken from a woman aged 18-29 years in good health and CMV-seropositive. Input material: PBMCs.

This chain's CDR3 is CASSTGTSGSGTDTQYF. CDR3 DNA sequence: TGTGCCAGCTCAACCGGGACTAGCGGGAGTGGGACAGATACGCAGTATTTT. This sequence joins TRBV18 and TRBJ2-3; 14 nucleotides align to TRBD2. J gave up 3 bases and V 5 bases, and 7 bases lay outside the gene matches. This CDR3 region has 17 residues. CDR1 is KGHSH, CDR2 LQKENI, per germline.